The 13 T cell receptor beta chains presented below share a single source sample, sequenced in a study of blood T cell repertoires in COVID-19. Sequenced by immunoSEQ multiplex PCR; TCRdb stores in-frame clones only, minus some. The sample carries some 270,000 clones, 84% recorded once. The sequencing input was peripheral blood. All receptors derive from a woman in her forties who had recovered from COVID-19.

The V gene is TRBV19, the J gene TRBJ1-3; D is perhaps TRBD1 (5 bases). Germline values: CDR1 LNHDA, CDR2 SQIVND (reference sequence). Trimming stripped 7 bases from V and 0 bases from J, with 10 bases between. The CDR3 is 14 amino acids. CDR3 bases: TGTGCCAGTACAACAGGCTACTCTGGAAACACCATATATTTT. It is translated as CASTTGYSGNTIYF. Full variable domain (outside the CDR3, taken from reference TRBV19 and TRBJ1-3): DGGITQSPKYLFRKEGQNVTLSCEQNLNHDAMYWYRQDPGQGLRLIYYSQIVNDFQKGDIAEGYSVSREKKESFPLTVTSAQKNPTAFYLCASTTGYSGNTIYFGEGSWLTVV.

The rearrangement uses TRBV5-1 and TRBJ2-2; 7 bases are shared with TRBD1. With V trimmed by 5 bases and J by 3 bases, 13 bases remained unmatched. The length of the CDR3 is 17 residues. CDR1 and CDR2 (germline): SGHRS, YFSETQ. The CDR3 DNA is TGCGCCAGCAGGTCCCGACAGGGAAGAGAACACACCGGGGAGCTGTTTTTT. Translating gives CASRSRQGREHTGELFF. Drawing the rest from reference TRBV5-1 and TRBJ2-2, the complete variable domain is KAGVTQTPRYLIKTRGQQVTLSCSPISGHRSVSWYQQTPGQGLQFLFEYFSETQRNKGNFPGRFSGRQFSNSRSEMNVSTLELGDSALYLCASRSRQGREHTGELFFGEGSRLTVL.

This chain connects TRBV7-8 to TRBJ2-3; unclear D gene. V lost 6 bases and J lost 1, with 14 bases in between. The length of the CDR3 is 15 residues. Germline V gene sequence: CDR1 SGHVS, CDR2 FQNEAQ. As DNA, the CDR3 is TGTGCCAGCAGTAGACCCACCCGGGGCACAGATACGCAGTATTTT. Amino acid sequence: CASSRPTRGTDTQYF.

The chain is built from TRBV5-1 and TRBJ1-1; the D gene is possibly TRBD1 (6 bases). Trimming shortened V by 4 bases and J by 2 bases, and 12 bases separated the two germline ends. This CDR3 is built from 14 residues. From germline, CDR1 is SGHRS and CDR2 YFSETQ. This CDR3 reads CASSADRPNTEAFF. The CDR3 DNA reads TGCGCCAGCAGCGCGGACAGACCAAACACTGAAGCTTTCTTT.

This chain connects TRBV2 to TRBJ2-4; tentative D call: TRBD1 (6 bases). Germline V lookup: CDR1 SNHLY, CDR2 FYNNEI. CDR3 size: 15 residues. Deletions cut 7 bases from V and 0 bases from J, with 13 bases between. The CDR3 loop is CASTQGPLAKNIQYF. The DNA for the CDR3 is TGTGCCAGCACACAGGGTCCACTAGCCAAAAACATTCAGTACTTC.

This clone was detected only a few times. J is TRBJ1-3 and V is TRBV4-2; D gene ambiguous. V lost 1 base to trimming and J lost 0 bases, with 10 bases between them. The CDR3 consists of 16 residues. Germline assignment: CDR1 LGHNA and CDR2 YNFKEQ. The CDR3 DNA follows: TGTGCCAGCAGCCAAGCGAAATGGAGCTCTGGAAACACCATATATTTT. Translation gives CASSQAKWSSGNTIYF.

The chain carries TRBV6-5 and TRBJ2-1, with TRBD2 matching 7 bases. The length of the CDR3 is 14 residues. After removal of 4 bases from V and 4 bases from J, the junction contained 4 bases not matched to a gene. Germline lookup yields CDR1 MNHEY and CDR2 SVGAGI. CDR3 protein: CASSSGGPYNEQFF. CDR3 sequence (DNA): TGTGCCAGCAGTTCGGGGGGACCGTACAATGAGCAGTTCTTC.

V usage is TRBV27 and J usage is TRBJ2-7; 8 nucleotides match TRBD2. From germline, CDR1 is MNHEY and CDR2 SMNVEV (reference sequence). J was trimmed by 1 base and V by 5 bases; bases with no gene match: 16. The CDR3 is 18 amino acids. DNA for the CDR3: TGTGCCAGCAGTATGTCCGTACTAGGGACTAGACAATCCTACGAGCAGTACTTC. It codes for CASSMSVLGTRQSYEQYF.

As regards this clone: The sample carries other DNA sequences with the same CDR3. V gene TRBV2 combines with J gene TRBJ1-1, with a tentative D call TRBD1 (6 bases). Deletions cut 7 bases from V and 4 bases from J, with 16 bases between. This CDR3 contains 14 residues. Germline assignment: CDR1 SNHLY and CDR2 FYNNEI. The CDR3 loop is CASIRGGGGTEAFF. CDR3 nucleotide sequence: TGTGCCAGCATTCGAGGGGGTGGTGGCACTGAAGCTTTCTTT.

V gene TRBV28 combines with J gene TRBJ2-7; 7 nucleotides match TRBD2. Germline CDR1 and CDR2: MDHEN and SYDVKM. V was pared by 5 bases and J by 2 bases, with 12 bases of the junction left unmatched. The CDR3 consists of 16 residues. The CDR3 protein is CASSGGDVGPAYEQYF. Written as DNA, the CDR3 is TGTGCCAGCAGTGGGGGGGATGTGGGGCCAGCCTACGAGCAGTACTTC.

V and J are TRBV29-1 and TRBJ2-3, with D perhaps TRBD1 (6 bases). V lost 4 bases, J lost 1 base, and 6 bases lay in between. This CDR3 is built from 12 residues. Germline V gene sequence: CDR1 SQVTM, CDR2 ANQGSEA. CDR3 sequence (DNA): TGCAGCGTTGGACAGGGCACAGATACGCAGTATTTT. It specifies CSVGQGTDTQYF.

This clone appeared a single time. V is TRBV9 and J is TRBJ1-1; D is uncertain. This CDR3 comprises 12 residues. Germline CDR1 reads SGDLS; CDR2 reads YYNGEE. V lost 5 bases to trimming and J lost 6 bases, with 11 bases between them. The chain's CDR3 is CASSRDNSEAFF. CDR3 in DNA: TGTGCCAGCAGTCGCGATAACTCTGAAGCTTTCTTT.

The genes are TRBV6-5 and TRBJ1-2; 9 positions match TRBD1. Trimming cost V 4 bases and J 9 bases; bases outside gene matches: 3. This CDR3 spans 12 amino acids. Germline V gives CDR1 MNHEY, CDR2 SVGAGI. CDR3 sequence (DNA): TGTGCCAGCAGTTGGGACAGGGAGCGCTACACCTTC. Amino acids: CASSWDRERYTF.